The clone carrying this TCR beta chain was seen many times. There are 16 residues in the CDR3. V shed 2 bases, J shed 4 bases, and the junction held 9 bases outside the gene matches. Per germline, CDR1 SGHDN and CDR2 FVKESK. The record originates from a study of read filtering for tumor transcriptome and immune sequencing. Overall study context: After DNase treatment, RNA was made into whole-transcriptome libraries. IR-seq gave about 4.05 to 11 million TCR reads per sample; RNA-seq gave about 80 to 1273.

From about 0.4 ug of RNA, a library with molecular barcoded alpha/delta and beta/gamma adaptors was made. TCRdb fed the reads into MiXCR, producing one record per CDR3 protein. The data contain about 39,000 distinct CDR3 sequences, 14% of them singletons. The J gene is TRBJ2-3, the V gene TRBV14; TRBD2 matches 7 bases. Sequencing used a population of CD138-negative cells sorted from bone marrow. The clonotype comes from a donor older than 35 with multiple myeloma. Here the CDR3 reads CASSQPRGTSADTQYF. The CDR3 DNA reads TGTGCCAGCAGCCAACCGCGGGGGACCTCTGCAGATACGCAGTATTTT.